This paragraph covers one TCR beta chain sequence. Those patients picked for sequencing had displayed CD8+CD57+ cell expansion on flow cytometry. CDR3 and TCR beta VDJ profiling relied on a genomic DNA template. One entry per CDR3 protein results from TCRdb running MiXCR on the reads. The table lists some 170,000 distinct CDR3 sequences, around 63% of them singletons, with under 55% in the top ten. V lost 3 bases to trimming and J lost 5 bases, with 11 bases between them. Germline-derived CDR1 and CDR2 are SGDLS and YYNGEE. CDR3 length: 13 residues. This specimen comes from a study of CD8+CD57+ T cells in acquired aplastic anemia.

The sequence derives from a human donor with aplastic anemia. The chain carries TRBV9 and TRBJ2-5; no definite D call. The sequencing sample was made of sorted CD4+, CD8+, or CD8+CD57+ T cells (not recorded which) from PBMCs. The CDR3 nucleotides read TGTGCCAGCAGCGCTTCCCTTAGGGAGACCCAGTACTTC. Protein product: CASSASLRETQYF.